These 15 T cell receptor beta chains came from one sample sequenced in a study of cytomegalovirus exposure and HLA in healthy donors. The PCR employed 60 Vbeta primers together with 13 Jbeta primers. Method: immunoSEQ multiplex PCR; TCRdb's copy keeps in-frame clones and lacks some. In total, the table holds some 120,000 clones. Sequencing was done on a sample of PBMCs. Receptors were obtained from a woman between 55 and 75 years old in good health and CMV-seronegative.

The chain is built from TRBV28 and TRBJ2-6, with 11 bases lining up with TRBD1. CDR1 MDHEN and CDR2 SYDVKM come from the germline V gene. The CDR3 runs 19 residues. The CDR3 DNA reads TGTGCTACCATCCCCAATTCCGGGACAGGGGGCTCTGGGGCCAACGTCCTGACTTTC. The encoded protein is CATIPNSGTGGSGANVLTF.

The chain employs TRBV15 and TRBJ1-2; D might be TRBD1 (5 bases). Between the trimmed V and J ends, which lost 3 bases and 5 bases, there was a span of 10 bases. Germline V CDR1 and CDR2: LNHNV, YYDKDF (reference sequence). The CDR3 loop spans 13 amino acids. The DNA for the CDR3 is TGTGCCACCAGCAGGATGGAGGGGTATGGCTACACCTTC. This sequence encodes CATSRMEGYGYTF.

The chain carries TRBV5-8 and TRBJ1-3; no reliable D call. Trimming shortened V by 4 bases and J by 0 bases, and 14 bases separated the two germline ends. There are 16 residues in the CDR3. CDR1 and CDR2 from the germline V gene are SGHTS and YDEGEE. The CDR3 reads CASSPWASISGNTIYF. The CDR3, as DNA: TGTGCCAGCAGCCCTTGGGCCAGCATCTCTGGAAACACCATATATTTT.

The J gene is TRBJ2-7, the V gene TRBV6-5; 7 bases map to TRBD1. The CDR3 has 12 amino acids. The germline V gene encodes CDR1 MNHEY and CDR2 SVGAGI. J was trimmed by 7 bases and V by 6 bases; bases with no gene match: 6. The CDR3 loop is CASSRQGMEQYF. CDR3 DNA: TGTGCCAGCAGCCGACAGGGTATGGAGCAGTACTTC.

J is TRBJ1-1 and V is TRBV28; D may be TRBD1 (5 bases). This CDR3 contains 16 residues. Germline V gene lookup returns CDR1 MDHEN and CDR2 SYDVKM. Trimming pared 6 bases from V and 0 bases from J, leaving 17 bases between. The CDR3 nucleotides are TGTGCCAGCAGCCTAATGCCAGGGATTATGAACACTGAAGCTTTCTTT. Its protein product is CASSLMPGIMNTEAFF.

The chain joins TRBV11-2 to TRBJ1-3, with D uncertain. Germline V gene lookup returns CDR1 SGHAT and CDR2 FQNNGV. The V end was cut by 2 bases, the J end by 0 bases, with 14 bases between. This CDR3 contains 17 residues. CDR3 region: CASSLFFQVFSGNTIYF. In DNA form, the CDR3 reads TGTGCCAGCAGCTTATTTTTTCAGGTTTTCTCTGGAAACACCATATATTTT.

V gene TRBV5-1 combines with J gene TRBJ2-3, with 10 positions matching TRBD2. V trimming: 1 base; J trimming: 4 bases; junction bases outside the gene matches: 9. This CDR3 spans 17 amino acids. In germline, CDR1 is SGHRS, CDR2 YFSETQ. CDR3 bases: TGCGCCAGCAGCTTGAGGGCTAGCGGGGGCGGATCAGATACGCAGTATTTT. Its translation is CASSLRASGGGSDTQYF.

V is TRBV2 and J is TRBJ2-5; 8 bases agree with TRBD1. Germline V gene lookup returns CDR1 SNHLY and CDR2 FYNNEI. This CDR3 contains 13 residues. The junction had 3 bases not matched to a gene; V was cut back by 6 bases and J by 3 bases. CDR3 DNA sequence: TGTGCCAGCAGAAGGACAGGGAAAGAGACCCAGTACTTC. Amino acid sequence: CASRRTGKETQYF.

The chain employs TRBV10-3 and TRBJ1-4, with 7 bases lining up with TRBD1. Germline lookup yields CDR1 ENHRY and CDR2 SYGVKD. The trim removed 6 bases at V and 5 bases at J, leaving 3 bases unmatched. This CDR3 has 13 residues. The CDR3 sequence: CAIRRQGNEKLFF. The CDR3 DNA follows: TGTGCCATCAGACGACAGGGAAATGAAAAACTGTTTTTT.

The V and J genes are TRBV30 and TRBJ2-1; no clear D gene. V was trimmed by 4 bases and J by 3 bases, leaving 13 bases between them. This CDR3 has 14 amino acids. CDR1 is GTSNPN and CDR2 is SVGIG in the germline V gene (reference sequence). The CDR3 spells CAWKFGGYYNEQFF. Here the CDR3 DNA reads TGTGCCTGGAAATTCGGCGGATACTACAATGAGCAGTTCTTC.

The rearrangement joins TRBV4-1 to TRBJ2-7, with TRBD2 matching 7 bases. CDR1 and CDR2 (germline): MGHRA, YSYEKL. Trimming took 1 base from V and 0 from J; bases not matched to a gene: 9. This CDR3 contains 17 residues. The CDR3 protein is CASSQVVLAVTSYEQYF. CDR3 sequence (DNA): TGCGCCAGCAGCCAAGTTGTGCTAGCGGTAACCTCCTACGAGCAGTACTTC.

V usage is TRBV7-9 and J usage is TRBJ1-1, with 7 bases that match TRBD1. Germline V gene sequence: CDR1 SEHNR, CDR2 FQNEAQ (reference sequence). Germline trimming cut 5 bases from V and 2 bases from J; bases unmatched to any gene: 11. This CDR3 spans 16 amino acids. The CDR3 region has the DNA TGTGCCAGCAGCCCCTCCCGGGACAGCAGAAACACTGAAGCTTTCTTT. Translating it yields CASSPSRDSRNTEAFF.

The chain is built from TRBV4-1 and TRBJ2-2; TRBD1 might be the D (5 bases). Germline-derived CDR1 and CDR2 are MGHRA and YSYEKL. CDR3 size: 14 residues. Deletions cut 0 bases from V and 8 bases from J, with 10 bases between. The CDR3 is CASSQDRASGELFF. The CDR3 DNA is TGCGCCAGCAGCCAAGACAGGGCATCGGGGGAGCTGTTTTTT.

V and J are TRBV5-6 and TRBJ2-7; D perhaps matches TRBD1 (7 bases). This CDR3 is built from 14 residues. The germline gives CDR1 SGHDT, CDR2 YYEEEE. The V and J ends lost 4 bases and 3 bases respectively, with 14 bases between them. CDR3 in amino acids: CASSRQGGSYEQYF. The CDR3 nucleotides are TGTGCCAGCAGCAGACAGGGAGGAAGCTACGAGCAGTACTTC.

This chain uses TRBV19 with TRBJ2-1; maybe TRBD1 (5 bases). The V and J ends lost 6 bases and 10 bases respectively, with 19 bases between them. The CDR3 covers 14 residues. Per the germline V gene, CDR1 is LNHDA and CDR2 is SQIVND (reference sequence). CDR3 amino acids: CASSPGAVSAEQFF. The CDR3 nucleotides read TGTGCCAGTAGCCCTGGGGCGGTATCGGCGGAGCAGTTCTTC.